These 29 T cell receptor beta chains share one sample of origin, sequenced in a study of cytomegalovirus exposure and HLA in healthy donors. Primers: 60 Vbeta forward and 13 Jbeta reverse. Here immunoSEQ multiplex PCR was the method, and the copy in TCRdb shows in-frame clones only, minus some. Here the sample spans tens of thousands of clones, around 84% being singletons. Sequencing was carried out using PBMCs. Receptors were obtained from a man aged 70-80 years in good health and CMV-seropositive.

This chain joins TRBV29-1 and TRBJ2-1; 7 nucleotides align to TRBD2. CDR1 is SQVTM and CDR2 is ANQGSEA in the germline V gene. This CDR3 is built from 15 residues. The J segment lost 0 bases and the V segment lost 6 bases, leaving 8 bases of the junction unmatched. This CDR3 is CSVSGTTGSYNEQFF. The CDR3 coding sequence is TGCAGCGTATCCGGGACTACGGGCTCCTACAATGAGCAGTTCTTC.

On this clone itself: Its ends do not fully match the called genes, so a read error is possible. This sequence joins TRBV7-9 and TRBJ1-1, with D perhaps matching TRBD1 (5 bases). This CDR3 region has 15 residues. The germline V gene encodes CDR1 SEHNR and CDR2 FQNEAQ (reference sequence). The CDR3 loop is CSSIPPGGVPTEAFF. The CDR3 DNA follows: TGTTCCAGCATCCCTCCTGGGGGGGTCCCCACTGAAGCTTTCTTT.

This chain connects TRBV7-2 to TRBJ2-3, with a possible D match to TRBD2 (6 bases). Germline lookup yields CDR1 SGHTA and CDR2 FQGNSA. This CDR3 region has 17 residues. Trimming took 1 base from V and 2 from J, leaving 16 bases between them. The CDR3 nucleotides are TGTGCCAGCAGCTTAGGAGTTGGGGGGTTGTTCACAGATACGCAGTATTTT. Protein: CASSLGVGGLFTDTQYF.

The V gene is TRBV30, the J gene TRBJ1-2; D not resolved. CDR1 and CDR2 from the germline V gene are GTSNPN and SVGIG (reference sequence). The length of the CDR3 is 11 residues. Trimming stripped 4 bases from V and 0 bases from J, with 3 bases between. For the CDR3, the DNA is TGTGCCTGGACTGCTAACTATGGCTACACCTTC. This gives the protein CAWTANYGYTF.

The chain employs TRBV9 and TRBJ2-2; 11 bases fit TRBD2. V gave up 3 bases and J gave up 5 bases; unmatched junction bases: 6. The CDR3 is 16 residues long. Germline CDR1 and CDR2: SGDLS and YYNGEE. The CDR3 sequence: CASSGLAGGRTGELFF. The DNA for the CDR3 is TGTGCCAGCAGCGGTCTAGCGGGAGGTCGAACCGGGGAGCTGTTTTTT.

This sequence joins TRBV6-5 and TRBJ2-2, with unresolved D. This CDR3 has 12 residues. V was shortened by 5 bases and J by 5 bases, with 6 bases between the two germline ends. CDR1 MNHEY and CDR2 SVGAGI come from the germline V gene. This CDR3 reads CASSRRTGELFF. Here the CDR3 DNA reads TGTGCCAGCAGTCGGAGAACCGGGGAGCTGTTTTTT.

This chain joins TRBV10-3 and TRBJ1-1; D may be TRBD1 (5 bases). CDR3 length equals 14 residues. The V gene lost 0 bases and the J gene lost 6 bases, with 11 bases spanning the gap. The germline CDR1 and CDR2 sequences are ENHRY and SYGVKD. CDR3 coding DNA: TGTGCCATCAGTGAGTCAGGGGTTAGGGCTGAAGCTTTCTTT. Translating gives CAISESGVRAEAFF.

The chain recombines TRBV5-1 with TRBJ2-7; 11 bases agree with TRBD2. Germline V gives CDR1 SGHRS, CDR2 YFSETQ. Unmatched junction bases numbered 7, after V lost 6 bases and J lost 2 bases. The CDR3 runs 15 residues. The chain's CDR3 is CASTLAGGPTYEQYF. The DNA for the CDR3 is TGCGCCAGCACGCTAGCGGGAGGACCAACCTACGAGCAGTACTTC.

This chain uses TRBV6-9 with TRBJ2-5; 11 bases match TRBD1. This CDR3 comprises 14 residues. Trimming at V came to 6 bases and at J to 3 bases, leaving 3 bases not matched to a gene. In germline, CDR1 is MNHGY, CDR2 SVAAGI. The chain's CDR3 is CASRTGQGEETQYF. The CDR3 nucleotides are TGTGCCAGCAGGACGGGACAGGGGGAAGAGACCCAGTACTTC.

This clone was detected only a few times. The chain carries TRBV29-1 and TRBJ1-3; D gene ambiguous. The ends were cut back, 7 bases at V and 0 bases at J, with 10 bases in the middle. Germline CDR1 is SQVTM and CDR2 is ANQGSEA. The CDR3 extends over 13 amino acids. The CDR3 coding sequence is TGCAGCGGATTCTACCCCTCTGGAAACACCATATATTTT. The encoded protein is CSGFYPSGNTIYF.

V usage is TRBV4-2 and J usage is TRBJ2-1; TRBD2 agrees at 9 bases. The CDR3 extends over 18 amino acids. Unmatched junction bases numbered 12, after V lost 0 bases and J lost 6 bases. The germline CDR1 and CDR2 sequences are LGHNA and YNFKEQ. The CDR3 protein is CASSQEISGSTGLNEQFF. The CDR3 DNA follows: TGTGCCAGCAGCCAAGAGATTAGCGGGAGTACTGGACTCAATGAGCAGTTCTTC.

V is TRBV6-1 and J is TRBJ2-2; a weak D match, TRBD1 (6 bases). V gave up 2 bases and J gave up 4 bases, with 14 bases separating them. The CDR3 loop spans 16 amino acids. Germline CDR1 reads MNHNS; CDR2 reads SASEGT. CDR3 amino acids: CASSELPGDRTGELFF. CDR3 sequence (DNA): TGTGCCAGCAGTGAATTGCCAGGGGACCGCACCGGGGAGCTGTTTTTT.

The chain employs TRBV7-8 and TRBJ2-1; 10 bases match TRBD2. The germline gives CDR1 SGHVS, CDR2 FQNEAQ. This CDR3 contains 17 residues. Trimming took 5 bases from V and 8 from J; bases not matched to a gene: 15. The DNA for the CDR3 is TGTGCCAGCAGCCTATCCGAAGCGGGAGGGCCGGGCGATGAGCAGTTCTTC. Translated: CASSLSEAGGPGDEQFF.

This chain joins TRBV28 and TRBJ1-2, with D possibly TRBD1 on 5 matching bases. The CDR3 totals 13 residues. V lost 5 bases and J lost 5, with 12 bases in between. Germline loops: CDR1 MDHEN, CDR2 SYDVKM. CDR3 sequence: CASSLGSGYGYTF. The DNA for the CDR3 is TGTGCCAGCAGTCTCGGTTCAGGGTATGGCTACACCTTC.

The V and J genes are TRBV7-9 and TRBJ2-1; 8 bases are a match to TRBD1. Germline V gene lookup returns CDR1 SEHNR and CDR2 FQNEAQ (reference sequence). The CDR3 totals 15 residues. The ends lost 4 bases at V and 4 bases at J; junction bases unmatched: 6. The CDR3 DNA reads TGTGCCAGCAGCTCGTACAGGGGGGCTTACAATGAGCAGTTCTTC. Amino acid sequence: CASSSYRGAYNEQFF.

The V call is TRBV6-1, the J call TRBJ2-7, with TRBD1 matching over 9 bases. Looked up from germline, CDR1 is MNHNS and CDR2 is SASEGT. The CDR3 runs 13 residues. J was trimmed by 13 bases and V by 0 bases; bases with no gene match: 7. CDR3 nucleotides: TGTGCCAGCAGTGAAGCGGGGACAGGGAACATCTACTTC. It encodes CASSEAGTGNIYF.

The gene calls are TRBV7-2 and TRBJ2-7; a possible D gene is TRBD1 (5 bases). Germline CDR1 SGHTA, CDR2 FQGNSA. V was trimmed by 8 bases and J by 2 bases, leaving 19 bases between them. The CDR3 contains 15 residues. Here the CDR3 reads CASCDGQGTAYEQYF. The CDR3 region has the DNA TGTGCCAGCTGCGACGGGCAGGGAACAGCCTACGAGCAGTACTTC.

The chain employs TRBV10-3 and TRBJ2-3, with D possibly being TRBD1 (8 bases). Trimming pared 6 bases from V and 2 bases from J, leaving 21 bases between. Per the germline V gene, CDR1 is ENHRY and CDR2 is SYGVKD. There are 17 residues in the CDR3. In DNA form, the CDR3 reads TGTGCCATCAGGGGGGGGCAGGGGGCGCGAGACACAGATACGCAGTATTTT. Translation: CAIRGGQGARDTDTQYF.

This CDR3 is CASSLSTGYNEKLFF. CDR3 bases: TGTGCCAGCAGTTTATCTACAGGGTATAATGAAAAACTGTTTTTT. This chain links TRBV28 with TRBJ1-4, with D possibly matching TRBD1 (6 bases). Trimming removed 1 base at V and 4 bases at J, with 10 bases between. The CDR3 runs 15 residues. The V gene's germline CDR1 is MDHEN and CDR2 SYDVKM.

The gene calls are TRBV10-3 and TRBJ2-7; 9 positions agree with TRBD2. V trimming: 11 bases; J trimming: 2 bases; junction bases outside the gene matches: 4. Germline V CDR1 and CDR2: ENHRY, SYGVKD. The CDR3 runs to 12 residues. The chain's CDR3 is CASAGGTYEQYF. The CDR3 DNA sequence: TGTGCCTCAGCGGGGGGTACCTACGAGCAGTACTTC.

V gene TRBV5-4 combines with J gene TRBJ2-7, with D possibly TRBD1 on 6 matching bases. Trimming took off 0 bases at V and 3 bases at J, with 10 bases between the two ends. The CDR3 contains 14 residues. Per the germline V gene, CDR1 is SGHNT and CDR2 is YYREEE (reference sequence). CDR3 sequence (DNA): TGTGCCAGCAGCTTGGCTGGACAGTTCTACGAGCAGTACTTC. It is translated as CASSLAGQFYEQYF.

The J gene is TRBJ2-5, the V gene TRBV28; D is unresolved. Germline loops: CDR1 MDHEN, CDR2 SYDVKM. V dropped 5 bases and J dropped 5 bases, with 12 bases sitting between them. The length of the CDR3 is 13 residues. In DNA form, the CDR3 reads TGTGCCAGCAGTCGACTGAACGTGGAGACCCAGTACTTC. Encoded protein: CASSRLNVETQYF.

The chain is built from TRBV5-6 and TRBJ2-5; 7 bases match TRBD1. Germline V gene data show CDR1 as SGHDT and CDR2 as YYEEEE. J lost 4 bases, V lost 4 bases, and 4 bases had no gene match. This CDR3 has 13 amino acids. In DNA, the CDR3 is TGTGCCAGCAGCACGACAGGGTTAGAGACCCAGTACTTC. It codes for CASSTTGLETQYF.

CDR3 protein: CASSDRRTNTEAFF. CDR3 bases: TGTGCCAGCAGCGACAGACGAACGAACACTGAAGCTTTCTTT. The chain is built from TRBV9 and TRBJ1-1; D not certain. The CDR3 runs to 14 residues. Germline V gene sequence: CDR1 SGDLS, CDR2 YYNGEE. Trimming removed 3 bases from V and 1 base from J, with 10 bases in between.

This clone was seen once. This chain links TRBV5-1 with TRBJ2-2, with D perhaps matching TRBD2 (7 bases). This CDR3 contains 16 residues. Deletions cut 4 bases from V and 5 bases from J, with 18 bases between. Germline-derived CDR1 and CDR2 are SGHRS and YFSETQ. The CDR3 loop is CASSPGYGGRTGELFF. The DNA for the CDR3 is TGCGCCAGCAGCCCCGGGTACGGGGGGCGAACCGGGGAGCTGTTTTTT.

The chain employs TRBV11-2 and TRBJ2-5, with a possible D match to TRBD2 (5 bases). The ends were cut back, 1 base at V and 3 bases at J, with 9 bases in the middle. Germline loops: CDR1 SGHAT, CDR2 FQNNGV. The CDR3 is 14 residues long. The CDR3 sequence is CASSLGGLKETQYF. Here the CDR3 DNA reads TGTGCCAGCAGCTTAGGAGGACTTAAAGAGACCCAGTACTTC. The full variable domain, its missing parts supplied by reference TRBV11-2 and TRBJ2-5, is EAGVAQSPRYKIIEKRQSVAFWCNPISGHATLYWYQQILGQGPKLLIQFQNNGVVDDSQLPKDRFSAERLKGVDSTLKIQPAKLEDSAVYLCASSLGGLKETQYFGPGTRLLVL.

The genes are TRBV6-5 and TRBJ1-5; D not resolved. Germline V gene data show CDR1 as MNHEY and CDR2 as SVGAGI. V lost 0 bases and J lost 5, with 5 bases in between. The CDR3 has 13 amino acids. This CDR3 is CASSYSSYQPQHF. The CDR3, as DNA: TGTGCCAGCAGTTACTCGAGCTATCAGCCCCAGCATTTT.

The chain uses TRBV2 and TRBJ2-3; maybe TRBD2 (7 bases). Trimming removed 7 bases at V and 2 bases at J, with 13 bases between. Germline lookup yields CDR1 SNHLY and CDR2 FYNNEI. The length of the CDR3 is 14 residues. The CDR3 spells CASIRGGNTDTQYF. CDR3 bases: TGTGCCAGCATAAGGGGGGGTAACACAGATACGCAGTATTTT.

The chain uses TRBV19 and TRBJ1-1, with D perhaps matching TRBD1 (5 bases). V was trimmed by 2 bases and J by 0 bases, leaving 19 bases between them. Germline CDR1 is LNHDA and CDR2 is SQIVND (reference sequence). The CDR3 spans 18 residues. CDR3 loop: CASSIRGGLGFVNTEAFF. CDR3 nucleotide sequence: TGTGCCAGTAGTATACGCGGGGGACTTGGTTTCGTGAACACTGAAGCTTTCTTT.